This is a list of T cell receptor beta chains from one sample in a study of T cells in Graves' hyperthyroidism and ophthalmopathy. Using its own MiXCR run on the multiplex PCR reads, TCRdb lists one record per CDR3 protein. The table records about 570,000 distinct CDR3 sequences, around 45% of them present only once. Sequencing used peripheral blood or thyroid tissue (not recorded which). These receptor sequences come from an adult woman with Graves' disease, either hyperthyroidism or ophthalmopathy (not recorded which). CDR3s include the opening cysteine and the closing phenylalanine or tryptophan. The D gene is left open where the match is weak. Size is stated for part of the rows, as once, few or many counts, or as a class when the clone is expanded.

>TRBJ1-6|once|NA|TRBV12-3/TRBV12-4
CASSPTQDPLLHF
TGTGCCAGCAGCCCCACTCAGGACCCGCTCCTCCACTTT
>TRBJ2-1|once|TRBD1|TRBV7-9
CASSLKGQEYNEQFF
TGTGCCAGCAGCTTAAAGGGACAGGAGTACAATGAGCAGTTCTTC
>TRBJ1-6|NA|NA|TRBV10-3
CAISARGAFGGSPLHF
TGTGCCATCAGTGCTAGAGGGGCGTTCGGGGGGTCACCCCTCCACTTT
>TRBJ2-5|many|NA|TRBV5-8
CASSLVVLQGFTSPETQYF
TGTGCCAGCAGCTTGGTAGTGCTGCAGGGCTTCACTAGCCCGGAGACCCAGTACTTC
>TRBJ1-2|NA|TRBD1|TRBV7-8
CASIGGDRVSDGYTF
TGTGCCAGCATCGGCGGGGACAGGGTGTCGGATGGCTACACCTTC
>TRBJ2-2|NA|NA|TRBV20-1
CSARDYRDGELFF
TGCAGTGCTAGAGATTACAGGGACGGGGAGCTGTTTTTT
>TRBJ1-2|NA|TRBD1|TRBV25-1
CASDRDRLIYGYTF
TGTGCCAGCGATAGGGACAGGTTGATATATGGCTACACCTTC
>TRBJ1-2|NA|NA|TRBV7-9
CASSLLWEGTGYTF
TGTGCCAGCAGCTTATTGTGGGAGGGCACCGGCTACACCTTC
>TRBJ1-2|few|NA|TRBV11-2
CASDLARSGKYGYTF
TGTGCCAGCGATCTCGCCCGCAGTGGGAAGTATGGCTACACCTTC
>TRBJ1-2|NA|TRBD1|TRBV9
CASSTRTGAAYGYTF
TGTGCCAGCAGCACACGGACAGGGGCGGCCTATGGCTACACCTTC
>TRBJ2-2|NA|NA|TRBV7-9
CASSPDRGQKGSCFF
NA
>TRBJ1-4|NA|TRBD1|TRBV6-4
CASSVGQDKLFF
TGTGCCAGCAGTGTGGGACAGGATAAACTGTTTTTT
>TRBJ2-6|many|NA|TRBV2
CASSDLGFGANVLTF
TGTGCCAGCAGTGACTTGGGTTTTGGGGCCAACGTCCTGACTTTC
>TRBJ2-7|many|TRBD2|TRBV2
CASSEEVLAGNFYEQYF
TGTGCCAGCAGTGAGGAGGTCCTAGCGGGAAATTTCTACGAGCAGTACTTC
>TRBJ1-1|NA|TRBD1|TRBV30
CAWTGQGMNTEAFF
TGTGCCTGGACGGGACAGGGGATGAACACTGAAGCTTTCTTT
>TRBJ1-4|few|TRBD1|TRBV2
CASSEGTGGEKLFF
TGTGCCAGCAGTGAAGGGACAGGGGGTGAAAAACTGTTTTTT
>TRBJ1-4|many|NA|TRBV4-1
CASSKSEKLFF
TGCGCCAGCAGCAAAAGTGAAAAACTGTTTTTT
>TRBJ2-7|NA|TRBD2|TRBV20-1
CSAGGGTGELYF
TGCAGTGCCGGCGGGGGGACCGGGGAGCTGTACTTC
>TRBJ1-1|many|NA|TRBV15
CATSRDSTGTDTEAFF
TGTGCCACCAGCAGAGATTCGACGGGAACTGACACTGAAGCTTTCTTT
>TRBJ1-1|many|NA|TRBV2
CASSASQEAFF
TGTGCCAGCAGTGCGAGCCAGGAAGCTTTCTTT
>TRBJ2-5|NA|NA|TRBV10-3
CAISEYVRGMMETQYF
TGTGCCATCAGTGAGTACGTTCGGGGGATGATGGAGACCCAGTACTTC
>TRBJ2-5|many|NA|TRBV12-3/TRBV12-4
CASSRPSGFGEETQYF
TGTGCCAGCAGTCGACCTAGTGGTTTTGGGGAAGAGACCCAGTACTTC
>TRBJ2-5|NA|TRBD1|TRBV9
CASSLSIPQGIKETQYF
TGTGCCAGCAGCTTATCGATCCCACAGGGGATTAAAGAGACCCAGTACTTC
>TRBJ1-6|NA|TRBD1|TRBV2
CASSEGAHRDSPLHF
TGTGCCAGCAGCGAGGGGGCCCACCGGGATTCACCCCTCCACTTT
>TRBJ1-1|many|NA|TRBV7-9
CASSPKRAGKIGTEAFF
TGTGCCAGCAGCCCTAAGCGCGCGGGGAAAATAGGCACTGAAGCTTTCTTT
>TRBJ2-5|NA|TRBD2|TRBV20-1
CSVRGASGDQETQYF
TGCAGTGTCAGGGGGGCTAGCGGGGATCAAGAGACCCAGTACTTC
>TRBJ1-3|once|NA|TRBV13
CASSHRQKYPNYSGNTIYF
TGTGCCAGCAGCCACCGACAGAAGTACCCTAATTACTCTGGAAACACCATATATTTT
>TRBJ2-7|few|TRBD2|TRBV28
CASSLRFGTSRTLTYEQYF
TGTGCCAGCAGTTTAAGGTTTGGGACTAGCAGGACTTTAACCTACGAGCAGTACTTC
>TRBJ2-7|NA|NA|TRBV3-1
CASSQGTTLKTYEQYF
TGTGCCAGCAGCCAAGGGACTACCCTTAAAACCTACGAGCAGTACTTC
>TRBJ1-6|NA|TRBD1|TRBV15
CATSSLKQGQNSPLHF
TGTGCCACCAGCAGCTTGAAACAGGGACAGAATTCGCCCCTCCACTTT
>TRBJ1-2|few|NA|TRBV7-9
CASSHDRVRDVPRTF
TGTGCCAGCAGCCACGACCGAGTCAGAGATGTACCCCGGACCTTC
>TRBJ1-2|many|NA|TRBV6-6
CASSSARQEIYGYTF
TGTGCCAGCAGTTCAGCCCGACAGGAAATCTATGGCTACACCTTC
>TRBJ2-2|many|NA|TRBV24-1
CATSDGNRGSRGGELFF
TGTGCCACCAGTGATGGAAACCGGGGATCCAGGGGCGGGGAGCTGTTTTTT